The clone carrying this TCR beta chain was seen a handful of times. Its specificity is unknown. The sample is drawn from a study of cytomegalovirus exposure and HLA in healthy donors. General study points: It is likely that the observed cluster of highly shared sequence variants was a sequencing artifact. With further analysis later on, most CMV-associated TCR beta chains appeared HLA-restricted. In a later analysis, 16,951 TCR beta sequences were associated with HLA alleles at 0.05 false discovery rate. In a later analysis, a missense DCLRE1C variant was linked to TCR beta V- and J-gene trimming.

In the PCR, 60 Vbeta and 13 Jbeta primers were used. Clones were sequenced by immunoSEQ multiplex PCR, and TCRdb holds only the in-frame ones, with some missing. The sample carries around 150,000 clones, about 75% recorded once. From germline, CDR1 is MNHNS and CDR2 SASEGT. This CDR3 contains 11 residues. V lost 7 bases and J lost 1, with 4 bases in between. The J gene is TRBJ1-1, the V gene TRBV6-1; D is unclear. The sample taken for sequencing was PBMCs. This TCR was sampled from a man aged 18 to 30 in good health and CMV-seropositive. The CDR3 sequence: CASNGNTEAFF. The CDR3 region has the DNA TGTGCCAGCAACGGGAACACTGAAGCTTTCTTT.